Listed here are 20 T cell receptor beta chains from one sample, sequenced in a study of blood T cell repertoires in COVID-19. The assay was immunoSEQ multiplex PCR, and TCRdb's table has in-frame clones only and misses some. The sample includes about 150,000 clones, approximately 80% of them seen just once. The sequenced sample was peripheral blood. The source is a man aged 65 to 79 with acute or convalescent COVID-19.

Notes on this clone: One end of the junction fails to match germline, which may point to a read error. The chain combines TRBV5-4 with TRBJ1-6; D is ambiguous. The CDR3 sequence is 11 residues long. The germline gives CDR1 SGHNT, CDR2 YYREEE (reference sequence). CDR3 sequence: CASSFNPPLHF. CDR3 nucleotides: TGTGCCAGCAGCTTTAATCCACCCCTCCACTTT.

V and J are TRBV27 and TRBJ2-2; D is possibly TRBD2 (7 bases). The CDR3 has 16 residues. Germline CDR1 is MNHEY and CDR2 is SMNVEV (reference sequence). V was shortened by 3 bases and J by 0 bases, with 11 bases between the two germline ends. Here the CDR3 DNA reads TGTGCCAGCAGTTTGAGGGGGGGAACGAACACCGGGGAGCTGTTTTTT. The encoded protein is CASSLRGGTNTGELFF.

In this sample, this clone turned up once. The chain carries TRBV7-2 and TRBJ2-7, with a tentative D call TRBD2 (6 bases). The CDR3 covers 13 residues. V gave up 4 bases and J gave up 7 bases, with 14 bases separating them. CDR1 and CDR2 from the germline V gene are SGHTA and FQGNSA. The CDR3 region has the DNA TGTGCCAGCAGCTGGGTGCGGGGTGGGGAGCAGTACTTC. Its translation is CASSWVRGGEQYF.

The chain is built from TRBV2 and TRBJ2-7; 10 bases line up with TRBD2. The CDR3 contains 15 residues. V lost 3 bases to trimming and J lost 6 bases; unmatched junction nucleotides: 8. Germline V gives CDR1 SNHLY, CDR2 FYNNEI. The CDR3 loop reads CASSEIAGGSGEQYF. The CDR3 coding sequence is TGTGCCAGCAGTGAGATAGCGGGGGGTTCGGGCGAGCAGTACTTC.

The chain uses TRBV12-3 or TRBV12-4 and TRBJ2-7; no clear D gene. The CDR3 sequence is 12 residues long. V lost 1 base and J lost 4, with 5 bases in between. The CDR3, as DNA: TGTGCCAGCAGTTTAGGGGCATACGAGCAGTACTTC. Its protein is CASSLGAYEQYF.

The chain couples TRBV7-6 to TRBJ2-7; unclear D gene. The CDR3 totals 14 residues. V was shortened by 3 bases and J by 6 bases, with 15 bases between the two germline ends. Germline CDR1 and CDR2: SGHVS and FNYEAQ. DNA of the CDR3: TGTGCCAGCAGCTTGGATCACGGCGGTTCCGAGCAGTACTTC. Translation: CASSLDHGGSEQYF.

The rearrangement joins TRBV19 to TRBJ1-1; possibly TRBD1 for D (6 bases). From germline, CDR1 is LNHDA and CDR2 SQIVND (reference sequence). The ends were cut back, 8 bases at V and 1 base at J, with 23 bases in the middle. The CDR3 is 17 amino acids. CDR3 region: CASGGRGLGLRNTEAFF. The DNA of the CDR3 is TGTGCCAGTGGTGGCAGGGGCCTGGGGTTAAGGAACACTGAAGCTTTCTTT.

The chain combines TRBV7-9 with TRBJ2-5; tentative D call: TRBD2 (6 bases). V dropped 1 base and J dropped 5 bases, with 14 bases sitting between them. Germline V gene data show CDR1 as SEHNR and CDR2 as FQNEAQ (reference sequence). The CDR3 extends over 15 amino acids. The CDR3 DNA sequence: TGTGCCAGCAGCTTAGAGCTAGCCCGGGGGGAGACCCAGTACTTC. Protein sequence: CASSLELARGETQYF.

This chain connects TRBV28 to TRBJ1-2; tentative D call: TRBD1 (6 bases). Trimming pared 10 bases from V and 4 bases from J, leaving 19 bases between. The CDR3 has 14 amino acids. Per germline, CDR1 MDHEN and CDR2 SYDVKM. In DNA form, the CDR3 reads TGTGCCACCGGAGGGAGGGGGGTCCCCTATGGCTACACCTTC. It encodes CATGGRGVPYGYTF.

CDR3 amino acids: CASSRTGTSGDEQFF. CDR3 nucleotide sequence: TGTGCCAGCAGCCGGACCGGGACTAGTGGCGATGAGCAGTTCTTC. This sequence joins TRBV11-2 and TRBJ2-1; 8 nucleotides match TRBD2. The J segment lost 8 bases and the V segment lost 5 bases, leaving 11 bases of the junction unmatched. This CDR3 is 15 amino acids long. CDR1 SGHAT and CDR2 FQNNGV come from the germline V gene. Supplemented by reference TRBV11-2 and TRBJ2-1, the full variable domain reads EAGVAQSPRYKIIEKRQSVAFWCNPISGHATLYWYQQILGQGPKLLIQFQNNGVVDDSQLPKDRFSAERLKGVDSTLKIQPAKLEDSAVYLCASSRTGTSGDEQFFGPGTRLTVL.

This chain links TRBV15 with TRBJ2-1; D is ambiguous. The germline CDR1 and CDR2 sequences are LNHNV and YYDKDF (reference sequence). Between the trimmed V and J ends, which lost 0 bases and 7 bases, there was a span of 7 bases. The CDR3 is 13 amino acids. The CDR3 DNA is TGTGCCACCAGCAGAGACCCGGGTAATGAGCAGTTCTTC. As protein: CATSRDPGNEQFF.

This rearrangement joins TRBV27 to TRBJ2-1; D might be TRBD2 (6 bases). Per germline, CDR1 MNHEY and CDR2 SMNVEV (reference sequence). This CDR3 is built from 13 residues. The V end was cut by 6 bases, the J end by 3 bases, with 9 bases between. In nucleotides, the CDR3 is TGTGCCAGCAGGGCGGGAATCTACAATGAGCAGTTCTTC. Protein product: CASRAGIYNEQFF.

The CDR3 loop reads CASTRQGSYNEQFF. Written as DNA, the CDR3 is TGCGCCAGCACCCGACAGGGTTCCTACAATGAGCAGTTCTTC. J is TRBJ2-1 and V is TRBV5-1, with TRBD1 matching over 7 bases. The CDR3 length is 14 residues. V gave up 6 bases and J gave up 1 base; unmatched junction bases: 4. Germline V gene sequence: CDR1 SGHRS, CDR2 YFSETQ.

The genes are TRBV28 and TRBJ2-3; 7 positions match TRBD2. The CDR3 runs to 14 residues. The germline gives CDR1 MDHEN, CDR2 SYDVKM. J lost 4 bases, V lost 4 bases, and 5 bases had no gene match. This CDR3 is CASSSPGGSDTQYF. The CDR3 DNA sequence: TGTGCCAGCAGTTCTCCGGGAGGATCAGATACGCAGTATTTT. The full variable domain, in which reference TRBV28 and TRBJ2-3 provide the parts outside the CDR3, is DVKVTQSSRYLVKRTGEKVFLECVQDMDHENMFWYRQDPGLGLRLIYFSYDVKMKEKGDIPEGYSVSREKKERFSLILESASTNQTSMYLCASSSPGGSDTQYFGPGTRLTVL.

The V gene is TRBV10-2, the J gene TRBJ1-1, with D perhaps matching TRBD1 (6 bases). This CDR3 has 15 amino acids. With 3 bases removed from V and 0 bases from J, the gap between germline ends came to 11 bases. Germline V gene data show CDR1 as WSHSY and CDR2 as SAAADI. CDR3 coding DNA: TGCGCCAGCAGTGACAGGGGCCTCATGAACACTGAAGCTTTCTTT. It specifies CASSDRGLMNTEAFF.

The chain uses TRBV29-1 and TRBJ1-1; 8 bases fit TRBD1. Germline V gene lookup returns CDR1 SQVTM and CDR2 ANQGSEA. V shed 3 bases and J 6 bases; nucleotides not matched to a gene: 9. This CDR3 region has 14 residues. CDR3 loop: CSVEAGQAAAEAFF. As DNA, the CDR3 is TGCAGCGTTGAGGCGGGACAGGCCGCCGCTGAAGCTTTCTTT.

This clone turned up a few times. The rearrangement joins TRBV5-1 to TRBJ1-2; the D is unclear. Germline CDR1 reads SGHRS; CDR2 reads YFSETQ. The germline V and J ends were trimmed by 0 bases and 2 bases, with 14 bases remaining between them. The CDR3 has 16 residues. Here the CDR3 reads CASSLGAGIYNYGYTF. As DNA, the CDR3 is TGCGCCAGCAGCTTGGGGGCAGGAATCTACAACTATGGCTACACCTTC.

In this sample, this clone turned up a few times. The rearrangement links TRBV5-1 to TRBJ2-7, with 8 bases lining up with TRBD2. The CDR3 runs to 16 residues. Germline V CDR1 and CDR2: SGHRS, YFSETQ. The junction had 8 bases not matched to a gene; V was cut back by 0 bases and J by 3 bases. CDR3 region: CASSLATSGDVYEQYF. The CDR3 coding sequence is TGCGCCAGCAGCTTGGCCACTAGCGGTGATGTCTACGAGCAGTACTTC.

CDR3 region: CASSQAVPGQGLGTEAFF. The DNA of the CDR3 is TGTGCCAGCAGCCAGGCAGTCCCGGGACAGGGTTTGGGAACTGAAGCTTTCTTT. This chain joins TRBV14 and TRBJ1-1; 9 positions match TRBD1. This CDR3 contains 18 residues. The germline V gene encodes CDR1 SGHDN and CDR2 FVKESK. The trim removed 3 bases at V and 5 bases at J, leaving 16 bases unmatched. The full variable domain, rest sourced from reference TRBV14 and TRBJ1-1, is EAGVTQFPSHSVIEKGQTVTLRCDPISGHDNLYWYRRVMGKEIKFLLHFVKESKQDESGMPNNRFLAERTGGTYSTLKVQPAELEDSGVYFCASSQAVPGQGLGTEAFFGQGTRLTVV.

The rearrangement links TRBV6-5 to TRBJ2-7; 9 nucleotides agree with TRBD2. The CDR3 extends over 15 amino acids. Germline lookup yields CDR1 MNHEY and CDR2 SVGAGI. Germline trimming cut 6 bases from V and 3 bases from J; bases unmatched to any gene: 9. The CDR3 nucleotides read TGTGCCAGCAGGGCGCGGCTAGCGGGATACTACGAGCAGTACTTC. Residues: CASRARLAGYYEQYF.